The 15 T cell receptor beta chains presented below share a single source sample, sequenced in a study of CD8+CD57+ T cells in acquired aplastic anemia. According to the study, genomic DNA was the template for TCR beta VDJ and CDR3 profiling. TCRdb re-derived calls from the reads in MiXCR, one entry per CDR3 protein. This table holds some 410,000 distinct CDR3 sequences, 60% to 80% found once. The sample comprised sorted CD4+, CD8+, or CD8+CD57+ T cells (not recorded which) from PBMCs. The receptors were sampled from a human donor in good health, serving as a control.

A few counts support this clonotype. The chain links TRBV3-1 to TRBJ1-4, with TRBD1 matching 7 bases. V lost 2 bases, J lost 0 bases, and 3 bases stayed unmatched. Germline CDR1 and CDR2: LGHDT and YNNKEL (reference sequence). The CDR3 has 16 residues. The CDR3: CASSQLRGATNEKLFF. CDR3 nucleotide sequence: TGTGCCAGCAGCCAACTCAGGGGGGCAACTAATGAAAAACTGTTTTTT.

A remark on this clonotype: Its ends do not fully match the called genes, so a read error is possible. This chain joins TRBV7-9 and TRBJ1-2; TRBD1 agrees at 11 bases. Germline CDR1 is SEHNR and CDR2 is FQNEAQ (reference sequence). The CDR3 is made up of 14 amino acids. DNA of the CDR3: TGTGCCAGCAGCCCCCTCCGGGACAGGGGGTTCTACGAGTTC. Encoded protein: CASSPLRDRGFYEF.

The V call is TRBV7-3, the J call TRBJ1-6, with D possibly matching TRBD1 (5 bases). Trimming stripped 6 bases from V and 15 bases from J, with 24 bases between. This CDR3 is built from 15 residues. The germline V gene encodes CDR1 SGHTA and CDR2 FQGTGA. In DNA, the CDR3 is TGTGCCAGCAGTGATATGGGGGAAGTTAATGCCCACCTCCACTTT. Translation: CASSDMGEVNAHLHF.

This chain joins TRBV5-1 and TRBJ2-1; no clear D. V was pared by 4 bases and J by 12 bases, with 17 bases between. CDR3 length equals 13 residues. Per the germline V gene, CDR1 is SGHRS and CDR2 is YFSETQ. The CDR3 DNA is TGCGCCAGCAGCATGGTCAATGAGCAGTTGCAGTTCTTC. This gives the protein CASSMVNEQLQFF.

J is TRBJ1-4 and V is TRBV14; D remains unclear. The CDR3 contains 16 residues. Between the trimmed V and J ends, which lost 5 bases and 12 bases, there was a span of 25 bases. Germline CDR1 is SGHDN and CDR2 is FVKESK. The CDR3 DNA reads TGTGCCAGCAGCATCCTAGCGGACGGGAGAGATGCGCAACTGTTTTTT. It codes for CASSILADGRDAQLFF.

The chain recombines TRBV2 with TRBJ1-2; D is unresolved. The CDR3 spans 13 residues. V gave up 7 bases and J gave up 7 bases, with 16 bases separating them. From germline, CDR1 is SNHLY and CDR2 FYNNEI. The CDR3 DNA reads as TGTGCCAGCACCGAAGGTCGGCCGCGTGGCTACACCTTC. This gives the protein CASTEGRPRGYTF. Full variable domain (remainder filled in from reference TRBV2 and TRBJ1-2): EPEVTQTPSHQVTQMGQEVILRCVPISNHLYFYWYRQILGQKVEFLVSFYNNEISEKSEIFDDQFSVERPDGSNFTLKIRSTKLEDSAMYFCASTEGRPRGYTFGSGTRLTVV.

This clonotype was picked up one time. The V call is TRBV9, the J call TRBJ1-1; possible D gene TRBD1, 6 bases. CDR1 and CDR2 from the germline V gene are SGDLS and YYNGEE. The CDR3 contains 15 residues. Trimming shortened V by 4 bases and J by 6 bases, and 19 bases separated the two germline ends. The DNA for the CDR3 is TGTGCCAGCAGCATTAGGAGACAGGCACCCCCTGAAGCTTTCTTT. It specifies CASSIRRQAPPEAFF. The variable domain in full, with the rest retrieved from reference TRBV9 and TRBJ1-1, is DSGVTQTPKHLITATGQRVTLRCSPRSGDLSVYWYQQSLDQGLQFLIQYYNGEERAKGNILERFSAQQFPDLHSELNLSSLELGDSALYFCASSIRRQAPPEAFFGQGTRLTVV.

V is TRBV25-1 and J is TRBJ2-3; 11 positions agree with TRBD2. Germline assignment: CDR1 MGHDK and CDR2 SYGVNS. The CDR3 is 17 amino acids. Trimming took 4 bases from V and 2 from J; bases not matched to a gene: 8. CDR3 DNA sequence: TGTGCCAGCAGTGCCCGACTAGCGGGACGGCACACAGATACGCAGTATTTT. Encoded protein: CASSARLAGRHTDTQYF.

In the case of this clonotype: One end of the junction does not line up with germline, which may come from a read error. This chain connects TRBV24-1 to TRBJ2-7; possibly TRBD2 for D (6 bases). The CDR3 is made up of 14 amino acids. Germline V gives CDR1 KGHDR, CDR2 SFDVKD. The DNA of the CDR3 is TGTGCCACTAGTAGGGGACCAGGAGGGTCCGCGCACCACTTC. Protein product: CATSRGPGGSAHHF.

The V call is TRBV7-8, the J call TRBJ1-2, with D unresolved. Germline-derived CDR1 and CDR2 are SGHVS and FQNEAQ. The CDR3 consists of 18 residues. The V end lost 4 bases, the J end lost 6 bases, and 27 bases lay between the germline ends. The CDR3 coding sequence is TGTGCCAGCAGCTATCAGAAAAACAACTATGGCTACACCGATGGCTACACCTTC. This gives the protein CASSYQKNNYGYTDGYTF. The variable domain in full, with the rest retrieved from reference TRBV7-8 and TRBJ1-2, is GAGVSQSPRYKVAKRGQDVALRCDPISGHVSLFWYQQALGQGPEFLTYFQNEAQLDKSGLPSDRFFAERPEGSVSTLKIQRTQQEDSAVYLCASSYQKNNYGYTDGYTFGSGTRLTVV.

The V and J genes are TRBV5-5 and TRBJ2-3, with D uncertain. This CDR3 region has 17 residues. V gave up 4 bases and J gave up 1 base, with 19 bases separating them. Germline V gene sequence: CDR1 SGHKS, CDR2 YYEKEE (reference sequence). CDR3 in DNA: TGTGCCAGCAGCAGGATACGGGCAGGTCGGGGCACAGATACGCAGTATTTT. This codes for CASSRIRAGRGTDTQYF.

This clonotype was observed at least ten times. This chain connects TRBV20-1 to TRBJ2-7, with TRBD1 matching 9 bases. V lost 3 bases to trimming and J lost 0 bases; unmatched junction nucleotides: 0. Per germline, CDR1 DFQATT and CDR2 SNEGSKA (reference sequence). The CDR3 has 13 residues. The CDR3 spells CSARTGGSYEQYF. CDR3 DNA: TGCAGTGCTAGGACAGGGGGCTCCTACGAGCAGTACTTC.

As for this clonotype: This may arise from a read error, as a much more abundant clone is one base away. The CDR3, as DNA: TGTGCCAGCGGGAAGACAGGGGCCACCGGGGAGCTGTTTTTT. Amino acids: CASGKTGATGELFF. The rearrangement links TRBV6-4 to TRBJ2-2; 8 nucleotides line up with TRBD1. V shed 8 bases, J shed 4 bases, and the junction held 6 bases outside the gene matches. The CDR3 runs to 14 residues. Germline CDR1 MRHNA, CDR2 SNTAGT.

Details on this clonotype: A much larger clone sits a single nucleotide away, making a read error possible. The chain combines TRBV5-4 with TRBJ1-1; maybe TRBD1 (6 bases). This CDR3 has 16 amino acids. Germline assignment: CDR1 SGHNT and CDR2 YYREEE (reference sequence). V dropped 0 bases and J dropped 2 bases, with 14 bases sitting between them. This chain's CDR3 is CASSLVLGGENTEAFF. The CDR3 DNA reads TGTGCCAGCAGCTTGGTTCTCGGGGGCGAAAACACTGAAGCTTTCTTT.

The chain combines TRBV24-1 with TRBJ1-2; no definite D call. The CDR3 consists of 14 residues. Germline CDR1 is KGHDR and CDR2 is SFDVKD. V was clipped by 5 bases and J by 13 bases, with 22 bases between them. CDR3 DNA sequence: TGTGCCACCAGTGCTTTCCAACCTATCAGCGAAGCCACCTTC. This encodes CATSAFQPISEATF.